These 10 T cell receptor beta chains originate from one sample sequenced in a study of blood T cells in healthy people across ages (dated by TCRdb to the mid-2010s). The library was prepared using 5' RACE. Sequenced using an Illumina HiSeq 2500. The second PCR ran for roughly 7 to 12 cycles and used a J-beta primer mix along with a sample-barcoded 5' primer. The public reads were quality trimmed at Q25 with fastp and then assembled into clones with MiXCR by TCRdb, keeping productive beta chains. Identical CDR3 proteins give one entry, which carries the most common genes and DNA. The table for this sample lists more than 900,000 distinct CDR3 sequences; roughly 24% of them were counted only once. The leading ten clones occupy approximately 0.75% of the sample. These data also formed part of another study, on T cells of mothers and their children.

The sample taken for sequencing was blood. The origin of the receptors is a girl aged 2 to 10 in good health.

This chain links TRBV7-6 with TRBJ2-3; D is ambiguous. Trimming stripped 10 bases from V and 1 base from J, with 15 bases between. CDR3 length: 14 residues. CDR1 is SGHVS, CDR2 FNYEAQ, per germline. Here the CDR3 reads CAIGRLPGTDTQYF. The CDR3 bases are TGTGCCATCGGCCGCTTGCCAGGCACAGATACGCAGTATTTT.

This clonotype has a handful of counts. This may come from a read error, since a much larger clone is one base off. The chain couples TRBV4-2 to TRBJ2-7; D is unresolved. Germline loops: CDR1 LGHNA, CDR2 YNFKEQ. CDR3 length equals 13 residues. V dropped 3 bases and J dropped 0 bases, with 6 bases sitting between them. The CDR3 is CASSHPSSYEQYF. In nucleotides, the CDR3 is TGTGCCAGCAGCCACCCTAGCTCCTACGAGCAGTACTTC.

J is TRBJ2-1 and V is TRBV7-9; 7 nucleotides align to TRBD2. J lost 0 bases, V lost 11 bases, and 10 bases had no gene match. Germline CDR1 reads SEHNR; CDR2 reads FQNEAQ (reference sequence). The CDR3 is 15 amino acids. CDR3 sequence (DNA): TGTGCCGGACTAGTCTGGGGCCGCTCCTACAATGAGCAGTTCTTC. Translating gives CAGLVWGRSYNEQFF.

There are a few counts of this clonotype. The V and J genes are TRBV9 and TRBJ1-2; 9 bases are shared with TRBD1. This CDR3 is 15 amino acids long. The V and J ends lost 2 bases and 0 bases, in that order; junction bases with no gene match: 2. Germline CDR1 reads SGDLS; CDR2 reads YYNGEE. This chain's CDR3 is CASSVGTGSNYGYTF. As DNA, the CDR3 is TGTGCCAGCAGCGTCGGGACAGGGTCTAACTATGGCTACACCTTC. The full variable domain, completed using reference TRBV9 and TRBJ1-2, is DSGVTQTPKHLITATGQRVTLRCSPRSGDLSVYWYQQSLDQGLQFLIQYYNGEERAKGNILERFSAQQFPDLHSELNLSSLELGDSALYFCASSVGTGSNYGYTFGSGTRLTVV.

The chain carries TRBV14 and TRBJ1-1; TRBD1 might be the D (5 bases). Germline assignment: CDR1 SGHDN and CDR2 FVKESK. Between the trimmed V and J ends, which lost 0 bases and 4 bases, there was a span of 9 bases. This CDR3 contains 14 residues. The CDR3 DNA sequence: TGTGCCAGCAGCCAAGAAACCCAGGGCACTGAAGCTTTCTTT. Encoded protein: CASSQETQGTEAFF. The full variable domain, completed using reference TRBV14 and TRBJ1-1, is EAGVTQFPSHSVIEKGQTVTLRCDPISGHDNLYWYRRVMGKEIKFLLHFVKESKQDESGMPNNRFLAERTGGTYSTLKVQPAELEDSGVYFCASSQETQGTEAFFGQGTRLTVV.

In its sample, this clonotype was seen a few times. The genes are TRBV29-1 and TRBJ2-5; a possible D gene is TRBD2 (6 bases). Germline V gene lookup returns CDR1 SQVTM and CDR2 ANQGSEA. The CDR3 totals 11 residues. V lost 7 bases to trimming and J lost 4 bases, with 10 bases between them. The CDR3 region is CSGRDGETQYF. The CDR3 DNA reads TGCAGCGGGCGGGACGGAGAGACCCAGTACTTC.

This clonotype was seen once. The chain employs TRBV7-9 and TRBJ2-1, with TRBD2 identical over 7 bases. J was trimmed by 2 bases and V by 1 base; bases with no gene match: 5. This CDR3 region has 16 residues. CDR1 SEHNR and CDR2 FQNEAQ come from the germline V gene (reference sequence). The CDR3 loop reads CASSLGLADPYNEQFF. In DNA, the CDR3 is TGTGCCAGCAGCTTAGGGCTAGCGGATCCCTACAATGAGCAGTTCTTC.

CDR3 protein: CATSRETDSGELFF. Written as DNA, the CDR3 is TGTGCCACCAGCAGAGAAACCGACTCTGGGGAGCTGTTTTTT. The J gene is TRBJ2-2, the V gene TRBV15; the D is unclear. The CDR3 is 14 amino acids. Trimming took off 0 bases at V and 8 bases at J, with 10 bases between the two ends. Germline values: CDR1 LNHNV, CDR2 YYDKDF (reference sequence).

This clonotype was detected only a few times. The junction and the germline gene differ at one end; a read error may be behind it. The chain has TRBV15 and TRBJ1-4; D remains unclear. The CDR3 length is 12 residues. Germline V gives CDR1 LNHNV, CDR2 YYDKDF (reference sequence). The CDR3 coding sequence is TGTGCCACCAGCAGAGATTCTGAAAAACTGCTTTTT. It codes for CATSRDSEKLLF.

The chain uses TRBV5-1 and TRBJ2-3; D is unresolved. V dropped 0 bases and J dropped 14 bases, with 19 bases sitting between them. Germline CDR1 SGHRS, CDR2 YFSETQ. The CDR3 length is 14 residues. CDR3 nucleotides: TGCGCCAGCAGCTTGGACTATGGTACCGGTTATCTGTATTTT. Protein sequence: CASSLDYGTGYLYF.